This T cell receptor (beta chain) was documented in a study of PD-1 blockade in classical Hodgkin lymphoma. Study details: Intravenous delivery of nivolumab at 3 mg/kg to patients occurred every 2 weeks. The study, taken as a whole, reports: Relative to healthy donors, newly diagnosed patients reportedly had lower baseline TCR diversity, which was reported as lower still in relapsed/refractory patients.

Every patient experienced relapse after autologous stem cell transplantation, and brentuximab vedotin exposure varied. Out of thawed PBMCs, magnetic negative selection purified CD4+ T cells. Some clones are missing from TCRdb's copy, which holds only in-frame ones; the method was immunoSEQ multiplex PCR. The sample gives 4,500 or so clones, over 70% of which show up once; roughly 6.1% is in the top ten. A remark on this clone: Antigen unknown.

The germline gives CDR1 SGHVS, CDR2 FQNEAQ. The CDR3 contains 14 residues. V lost 7 bases to trimming and J lost 6 bases, with 18 bases between them. The chain joins TRBV7-8 to TRBJ1-2; D is uncertain. This TCR was recovered from a human donor with classical Hodgkin lymphoma. Here the sequenced sample was CD4+ T cells from blood, taken at baseline. The CDR3 DNA reads TGTGCCAGCAACTCAGGTTGGGCCTCTGATGGCTACACCTTC. It specifies CASNSGWASDGYTF.